The 21 T cell receptor beta chains reported below all come from one sample, sequenced in a study of early stage breast cancer tumors. The table came from immunoSEQ multiplex PCR; TCRdb's copy has only in-frame clones and leaves some out. Among 25,000 to 35,000 clones listed, 80% were seen once. Sequences were obtained from blood. All receptors come from a person aged 55 to 75 with breast cancer.

The chain links TRBV4-1 to TRBJ1-2, with TRBD1 identical over 8 bases. The trim removed 3 bases at V and 6 bases at J, leaving 9 bases unmatched. Germline V gene lookup returns CDR1 MGHRA and CDR2 YSYEKL. The CDR3 runs 15 residues. CDR3 sequence (DNA): TGCGCCAGCAGCCAGACCAGGGGGCGGTTCGATGGCTACACCTTC. Translating gives CASSQTRGRFDGYTF.

V usage is TRBV11-3 and J usage is TRBJ2-7, with TRBD1 matching over 8 bases. The CDR3 extends over 13 amino acids. The junction had 1 base not matched to a gene; V was cut back by 3 bases and J by 3 bases. Germline V gene lookup returns CDR1 SGHNT and CDR2 YENEEA. The CDR3 DNA is TGTGCCAGCAGCTTGGACAGGGTCTACGAGCAGTACTTC. It specifies CASSLDRVYEQYF. The entire variable domain, with the rest obtained from reference TRBV11-3 and TRBJ2-7, is as follows: EAGVVQSPRYKIIEKKQPVAFWCNPISGHNTLYWYLQNLGQGPELLIRYENEEAVDDSQLPKDRFSAERLKGVDSTLKIQPAELGDSAVYLCASSLDRVYEQYFGPGTRLTVT.

This clone was seen more than once but under ten times. This chain joins TRBV5-4 and TRBJ1-2, with 8 positions matching TRBD1. This CDR3 comprises 15 residues. V dropped 4 bases and J dropped 4; count of bases not matched to a gene: 9. Germline-derived CDR1 and CDR2 are SGHNT and YYREEE (reference sequence). The CDR3 sequence is CASSARTGITYGYTF. The CDR3 nucleotides read TGTGCCAGCAGCGCTAGGACAGGGATTACCTATGGCTACACCTTC.

The chain uses TRBV5-6 and TRBJ2-3; perhaps TRBD1 as D (6 bases). Germline lookup yields CDR1 SGHDT and CDR2 YYEEEE. CDR3 length: 12 amino acids. Trimming cost V 5 bases and J 10 bases, with 14 bases left between them. Written as DNA, the CDR3 is TGTGCCAGCAGTAGGACAGAACAGGCGCAGTATTTT. Residues: CASSRTEQAQYF.

The chain uses TRBV7-2 and TRBJ1-5, with a possible D match to TRBD1 (5 bases). This CDR3 comprises 15 residues. Germline assignment: CDR1 SGHTA and CDR2 FQGNSA. Trimming took off 0 bases at V and 5 bases at J, with 11 bases between the two ends. The CDR3: CASSLAGGTYQPQHF. The CDR3, as DNA: TGTGCCAGCAGCTTAGCCGGTGGGACTTATCAGCCCCAGCATTTT.

V is TRBV29-1 and J is TRBJ2-2; maybe TRBD2 (5 bases). This CDR3 is built from 14 residues. CDR1 is SQVTM and CDR2 is ANQGSEA in the germline V gene. Trimming pared 4 bases from V and 4 bases from J, leaving 13 bases between. Here the CDR3 reads CSVVSDGLTGELFF. The CDR3 DNA reads as TGCAGCGTTGTATCGGACGGACTCACCGGGGAGCTGTTTTTT.

This rearrangement joins TRBV11-3 to TRBJ2-5; D is unclear. The CDR3 covers 14 residues. Trimming pared 5 bases from V and 3 bases from J, leaving 13 bases between. From germline, CDR1 is SGHNT and CDR2 YENEEA. CDR3 coding DNA: TGTGCCAGCAGCACATTACCTCCGAAAGAGACCCAGTACTTC. Translated: CASSTLPPKETQYF.

The rearrangement links TRBV4-1 to TRBJ1-5, with D tentatively TRBD1 (5 bases). The CDR3 runs 15 residues. Germline-derived CDR1 and CDR2 are MGHRA and YSYEKL. V lost 3 bases and J lost 3, with 12 bases in between. CDR3 protein: CASSHLQAINQPQHF. The CDR3 DNA reads TGCGCCAGCAGCCATTTACAGGCGATCAATCAGCCCCAGCATTTT.

The CDR3 loop reads CASSRTGLSGNTIYF. Written as DNA, the CDR3 is TGTGCCAGTAGTAGGACAGGCCTCTCTGGAAACACCATATATTTT. The chain recombines TRBV19 with TRBJ1-3; 7 bases line up with TRBD1. The CDR3 totals 15 residues. Trimming cost V 4 bases and J 0 bases; bases outside gene matches: 3. Germline V gene sequence: CDR1 LNHDA, CDR2 SQIVND (reference sequence).

V gene TRBV19 combines with J gene TRBJ1-5, with D perhaps TRBD1 (6 bases). Per the germline V gene, CDR1 is LNHDA and CDR2 is SQIVND (reference sequence). This CDR3 is built from 16 residues. Trimming removed 5 bases from V and 4 bases from J, with 18 bases in between. This chain's CDR3 is CASSQLPGQLNQPQHF. CDR3 sequence (DNA): TGTGCCAGTAGTCAGCTCCCGGGACAACTGAATCAGCCCCAGCATTTT.

This clone was found a few times. The V and J genes are TRBV11-2 and TRBJ2-7, with D possibly matching TRBD1 (5 bases). CDR3 length: 14 residues. V lost 6 bases and J 2 bases, leaving 14 bases between the germline ends. Germline CDR1 is SGHAT and CDR2 is FQNNGV. CDR3: CASRAWGSTYEQYF. The CDR3 nucleotides read TGTGCCAGCAGAGCCTGGGGCAGTACCTACGAGCAGTACTTC.

In its sample, this clone is medium-sized. The J gene is TRBJ2-7, the V gene TRBV4-1, with unresolved D. Trimming left V 0 bases short and J 2 bases short, with 8 bases between. The CDR3 consists of 14 residues. Germline V gives CDR1 MGHRA, CDR2 YSYEKL. This CDR3 reads CASSQDQNTYEQYF. The CDR3, as DNA: TGCGCCAGCAGCCAAGATCAGAACACCTACGAGCAGTACTTC.

The chain has TRBV11-3 and TRBJ2-7, with a possible D match to TRBD2 (5 bases). With 1 base removed from V and 5 bases from J, the gap between germline ends came to 9 bases. The CDR3 is 13 residues long. Germline CDR1 and CDR2: SGHNT and YENEEA. The CDR3 is CASSLVRGHEQYF. In nucleotides, the CDR3 is TGTGCCAGCAGCTTAGTGAGAGGGCACGAGCAGTACTTC.

This chain joins TRBV11-3 and TRBJ2-2; unclear D gene. The CDR3 loop spans 14 amino acids. V dropped 0 bases and J dropped 4 bases, with 6 bases sitting between them. Germline V gives CDR1 SGHNT, CDR2 YENEEA. The CDR3 DNA is TGTGCCAGCAGCTTAGATCGTGTCACCGGGGAGCTGTTTTTT. Translated, it gives CASSLDRVTGELFF. The variable domain in full, completed from reference TRBV11-3 and TRBJ2-2, reads EAGVVQSPRYKIIEKKQPVAFWCNPISGHNTLYWYLQNLGQGPELLIRYENEEAVDDSQLPKDRFSAERLKGVDSTLKIQPAELGDSAVYLCASSLDRVTGELFFGEGSRLTVL.

This rearrangement joins TRBV30 to TRBJ2-1; no firm D call. The CDR3 totals 12 residues. The germline V gene has CDR1 GTSNPN and CDR2 SVGIG (reference sequence). Trimming left V 1 base short and J 7 bases short, with 8 bases between. The DNA of the CDR3 is TGTGCCTGGAGTGCCTCCGTGAATGAGCAGTTCTTC. Protein: CAWSASVNEQFF.

V gene TRBV16 combines with J gene TRBJ2-7, with D possibly matching TRBD2 (6 bases). V lost 0 bases to trimming and J lost 6 bases, with 15 bases between them. Germline V gene data show CDR1 as KGHSY and CDR2 as FQNENV. The CDR3 is made up of 15 amino acids. The CDR3 sequence: CASSQSGGWELEQYF. CDR3 DNA sequence: TGTGCCAGCAGCCAATCGGGGGGATGGGAGCTCGAGCAGTACTTC.

The rearrangement uses TRBV2 and TRBJ2-7, with 8 bases lining up with TRBD2. CDR1 and CDR2 from the germline V gene are SNHLY and FYNNEI. CDR3 length: 10 residues. V lost 6 bases to trimming and J lost 13 bases; unmatched junction nucleotides: 5. As DNA, the CDR3 is TGTGCCAGCAGCCGGGGGGGGGCCTACTTC. Encoded protein: CASSRGGAYF.

This clone showed up just once. The rearrangement joins TRBV5-1 to TRBJ2-2; the D gene is possibly TRBD1 (6 bases). CDR1 is SGHRS, CDR2 YFSETQ, per germline. CDR3 size: 15 residues. V gave up 4 bases and J gave up 2 bases, with 12 bases separating them. CDR3 protein: CASSGSGANTGELFF. As DNA, the CDR3 is TGCGCCAGCAGCGGCTCAGGGGCTAACACCGGGGAGCTGTTTTTT.

This clone was counted once. The chain carries TRBV7-8 and TRBJ2-5, with D tentatively TRBD2 (5 bases). CDR1 and CDR2 from the germline V gene are SGHVS and FQNEAQ. CDR3 length: 14 residues. V was shortened by 3 bases and J by 2 bases, with 10 bases between the two germline ends. CDR3 in amino acids: CASSFSGTQETQYF. In DNA form, the CDR3 reads TGTGCCAGCAGCTTCAGCGGTACTCAAGAGACCCAGTACTTC.

The chain carries TRBV5-1 and TRBJ2-7, with D possibly matching TRBD1 (6 bases). Deletions cut 4 bases from V and 4 bases from J, with 18 bases between. Germline V lookup: CDR1 SGHRS, CDR2 YFSETQ. The CDR3 covers 15 residues. CDR3 in DNA: TGCGCCAGCAGCCTACAAGGGACATTTGGGTACGAGCAGTACTTC. Its translation is CASSLQGTFGYEQYF.

This chain links TRBV23-1 with TRBJ2-5; 10 nucleotides align to TRBD2. TRBV23-1 is noted as an ORF with a role that remains uncertain. J gave up 5 bases and V 3 bases, and 3 bases lay outside the gene matches. This CDR3 is built from 14 residues. The DNA for the CDR3 is TGCGCCAGCAGTCACTTGGGACTAGCGGAGACCCAGTACTTC. Translated, it gives CASSHLGLAETQYF.